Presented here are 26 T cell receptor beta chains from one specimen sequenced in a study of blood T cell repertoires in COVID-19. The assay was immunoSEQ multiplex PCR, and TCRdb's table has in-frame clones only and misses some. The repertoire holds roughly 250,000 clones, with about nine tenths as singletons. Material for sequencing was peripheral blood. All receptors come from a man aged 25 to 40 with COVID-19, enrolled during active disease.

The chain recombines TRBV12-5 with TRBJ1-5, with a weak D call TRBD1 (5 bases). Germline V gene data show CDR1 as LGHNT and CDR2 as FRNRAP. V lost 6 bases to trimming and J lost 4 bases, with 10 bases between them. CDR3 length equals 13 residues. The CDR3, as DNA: TGTGCTAGTGGGGCCGACAGAAATCAGCCCCAGCATTTT. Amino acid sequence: CASGADRNQPQHF.

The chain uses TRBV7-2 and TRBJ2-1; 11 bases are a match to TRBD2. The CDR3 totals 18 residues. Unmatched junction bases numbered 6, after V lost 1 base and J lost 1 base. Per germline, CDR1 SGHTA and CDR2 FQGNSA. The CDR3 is CASSLVAGGLGSYNEQFF. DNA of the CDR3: TGTGCCAGCAGCTTAGTAGCGGGGGGGTTAGGTTCCTACAATGAGCAGTTCTTC.

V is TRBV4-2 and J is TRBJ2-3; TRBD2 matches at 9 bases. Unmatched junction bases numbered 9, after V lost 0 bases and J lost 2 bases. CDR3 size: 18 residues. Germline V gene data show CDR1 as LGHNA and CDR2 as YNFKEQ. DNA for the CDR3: TGTGCCAGCAGCCAAGAGCCAGGCGGGGGGGGTTACACAGATACGCAGTATTTT. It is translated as CASSQEPGGGGYTDTQYF.

The CDR3 DNA is TGTGCCAGCAGCTACAGGACAGGGGGCGGTTATTCACCCCTCCACTTT. As protein: CASSYRTGGGYSPLHF. The rearrangement joins TRBV7-9 to TRBJ1-6; 11 bases agree with TRBD1. CDR3 length: 16 residues. Germline V gene data show CDR1 as SEHNR and CDR2 as FQNEAQ (reference sequence). The J segment lost 8 bases and the V segment lost 4 bases, leaving 7 bases of the junction unmatched.

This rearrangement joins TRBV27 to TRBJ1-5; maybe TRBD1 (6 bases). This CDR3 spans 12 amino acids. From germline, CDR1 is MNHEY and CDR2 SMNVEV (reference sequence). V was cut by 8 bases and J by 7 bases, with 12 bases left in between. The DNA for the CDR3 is TGTGCCAGCCGAGACCAGGGGCAGCCCCAGCATTTT. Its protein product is CASRDQGQPQHF.

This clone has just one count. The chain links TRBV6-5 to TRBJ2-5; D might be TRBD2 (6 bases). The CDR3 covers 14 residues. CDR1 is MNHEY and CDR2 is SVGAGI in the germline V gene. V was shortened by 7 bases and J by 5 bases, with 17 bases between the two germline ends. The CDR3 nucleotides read TGTGCCAGCACCGGGGGACTCCGGGGGGAGACCCAGTACTTC. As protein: CASTGGLRGETQYF.

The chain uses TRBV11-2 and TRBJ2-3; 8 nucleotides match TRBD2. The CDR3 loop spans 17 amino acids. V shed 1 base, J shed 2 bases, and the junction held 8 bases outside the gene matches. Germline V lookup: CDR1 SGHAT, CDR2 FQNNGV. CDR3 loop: CASSLVEAGGFTDTQYF. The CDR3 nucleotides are TGTGCCAGCAGCTTAGTGGAGGCGGGGGGCTTCACAGATACGCAGTATTTT.

CDR3 protein: CASSSRQGYGYTF. In nucleotides, the CDR3 is TGTGCCAGCAGCAGCCGACAGGGCTATGGCTACACCTTC. This sequence joins TRBV5-6 and TRBJ1-2; 7 bases line up with TRBD1. Germline V CDR1 and CDR2: SGHDT, YYEEEE. The CDR3 runs to 13 residues. The V and J ends lost 4 bases and 4 bases, in that order; junction bases with no gene match: 4.

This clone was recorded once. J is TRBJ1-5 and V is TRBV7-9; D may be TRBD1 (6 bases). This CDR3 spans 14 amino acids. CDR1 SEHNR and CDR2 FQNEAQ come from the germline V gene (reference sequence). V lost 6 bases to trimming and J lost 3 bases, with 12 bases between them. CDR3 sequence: CASSSTGFNQPQHF. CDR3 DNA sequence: TGTGCCAGCAGTTCCACAGGGTTCAATCAGCCCCAGCATTTT.

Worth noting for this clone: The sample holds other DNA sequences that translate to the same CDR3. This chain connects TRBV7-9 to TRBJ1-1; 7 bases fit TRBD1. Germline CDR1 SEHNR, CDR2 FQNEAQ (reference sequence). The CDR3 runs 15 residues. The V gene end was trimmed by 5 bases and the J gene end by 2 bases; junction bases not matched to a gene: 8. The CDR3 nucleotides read TGTGCCAGCAGCCCCAGACAGGGCTCCAACACTGAAGCTTTCTTT. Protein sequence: CASSPRQGSNTEAFF. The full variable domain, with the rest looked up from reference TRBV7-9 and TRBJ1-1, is DTGVSQNPRHKITKRGQNVTFRCDPISEHNRLYWYRQTLGQGPEFLTYFQNEAQLEKSRLLSDRFSAERPKGSFSTLEIQRTEQGDSAMYLCASSPRQGSNTEAFFGQGTRLTVV.

In DNA form, the CDR3 reads TGCAGCGTTGATGTCGGGGGTGCGGGCACTGAAGCTTTCTTT. Translated: CSVDVGGAGTEAFF. The genes are TRBV29-1 and TRBJ1-1, with a weak D call TRBD1 (5 bases). The V end lost 3 bases, the J end lost 4 bases, and 15 bases lay between the germline ends. This CDR3 region has 14 residues. CDR1 is SQVTM, CDR2 ANQGSEA, per germline.

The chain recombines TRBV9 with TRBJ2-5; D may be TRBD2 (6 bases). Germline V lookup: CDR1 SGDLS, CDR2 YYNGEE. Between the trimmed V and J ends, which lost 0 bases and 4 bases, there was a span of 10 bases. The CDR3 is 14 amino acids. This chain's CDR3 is CASSVAPGGETQYF. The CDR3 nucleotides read TGTGCCAGCAGCGTAGCTCCCGGGGGAGAGACCCAGTACTTC.

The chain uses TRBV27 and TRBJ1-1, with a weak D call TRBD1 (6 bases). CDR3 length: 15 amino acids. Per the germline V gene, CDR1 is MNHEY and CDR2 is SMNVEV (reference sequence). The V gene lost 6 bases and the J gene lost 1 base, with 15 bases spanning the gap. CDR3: CASSSRGKRNTEAFF. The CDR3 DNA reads TGTGCCAGCAGCTCAAGGGGGAAAAGGAACACTGAAGCTTTCTTT.

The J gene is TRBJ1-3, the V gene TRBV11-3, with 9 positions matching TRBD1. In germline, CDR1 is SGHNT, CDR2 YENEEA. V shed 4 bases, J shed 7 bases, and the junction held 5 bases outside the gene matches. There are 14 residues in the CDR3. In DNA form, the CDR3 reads TGTGCCAGCAGCTCTACGACAGGGGGGAACACCATATATTTT. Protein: CASSSTTGGNTIYF.

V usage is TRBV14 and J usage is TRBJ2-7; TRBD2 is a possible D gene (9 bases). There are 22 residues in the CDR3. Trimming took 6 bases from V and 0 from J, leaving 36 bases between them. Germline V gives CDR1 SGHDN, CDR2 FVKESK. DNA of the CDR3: TGTGCCAGCAGACGGGACAGGTTAGTTAATTCAGCGGGGGGCCTCAGCTCCTACGAGCAGTACTTC. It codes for CASRRDRLVNSAGGLSSYEQYF.

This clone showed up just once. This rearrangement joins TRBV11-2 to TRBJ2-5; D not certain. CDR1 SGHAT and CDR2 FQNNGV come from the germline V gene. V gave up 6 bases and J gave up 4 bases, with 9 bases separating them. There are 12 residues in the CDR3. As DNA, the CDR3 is TGTGCCAGCAGTAGCCAGCGAGAGACCCAGTACTTC. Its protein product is CASSSQRETQYF.

CDR3 amino acids: CASSGGRAGATDTQYF. In DNA, the CDR3 is TGTGCCAGCAGCGGGGGGCGAGCGGGGGCAACAGATACGCAGTATTTT. The V call is TRBV3-1 (or the pseudogene TRBV3-2), the J call TRBJ2-3; 8 bases line up with TRBD2. CDR3 length: 16 residues. J gave up 3 bases and V 5 bases, and 10 bases lay outside the gene matches. Germline V gene sequence: CDR1 LGHDT, CDR2 YNNKEL (reference sequence).

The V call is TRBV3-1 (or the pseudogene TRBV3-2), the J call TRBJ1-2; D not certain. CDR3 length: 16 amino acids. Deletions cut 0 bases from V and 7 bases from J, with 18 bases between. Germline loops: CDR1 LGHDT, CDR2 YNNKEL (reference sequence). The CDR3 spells CASSQDHVAGNSGYTF. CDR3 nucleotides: TGTGCCAGCAGCCAAGATCACGTAGCCGGGAATAGTGGCTACACCTTC.

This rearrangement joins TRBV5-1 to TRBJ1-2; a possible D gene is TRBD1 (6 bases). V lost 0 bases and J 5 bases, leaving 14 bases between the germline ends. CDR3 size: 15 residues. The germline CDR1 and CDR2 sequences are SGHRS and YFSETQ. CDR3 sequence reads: CASSLGNRVGYGYTF. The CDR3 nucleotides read TGCGCCAGCAGCTTGGGAAACAGGGTGGGGTATGGCTACACCTTC. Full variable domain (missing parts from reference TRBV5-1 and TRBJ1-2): KAGVTQTPRYLIKTRGQQVTLSCSPISGHRSVSWYQQTPGQGLQFLFEYFSETQRNKGNFPGRFSGRQFSNSRSEMNVSTLELGDSALYLCASSLGNRVGYGYTFGSGTRLTVV.

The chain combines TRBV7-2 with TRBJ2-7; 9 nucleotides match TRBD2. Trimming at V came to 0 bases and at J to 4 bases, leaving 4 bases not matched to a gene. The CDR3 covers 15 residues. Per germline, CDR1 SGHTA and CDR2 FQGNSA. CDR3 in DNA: TGTGCCAGCAGCTTAGCTCTAGCGGGGACATACGAGCAGTACTTC. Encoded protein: CASSLALAGTYEQYF.

CDR3 sequence: CASSARQGTGYGYTF. The CDR3 region has the DNA TGTGCCAGCAGCGCCAGACAGGGGACAGGCTATGGCTACACCTTC. This rearrangement joins TRBV9 to TRBJ1-2; 8 positions match TRBD1. V lost 3 bases to trimming and J lost 4 bases; unmatched junction nucleotides: 8. This CDR3 comprises 15 residues. In germline, CDR1 is SGDLS, CDR2 YYNGEE. The variable domain in full, completed from reference TRBV9 and TRBJ1-2, reads DSGVTQTPKHLITATGQRVTLRCSPRSGDLSVYWYQQSLDQGLQFLIQYYNGEERAKGNILERFSAQQFPDLHSELNLSSLELGDSALYFCASSARQGTGYGYTFGSGTRLTVV.

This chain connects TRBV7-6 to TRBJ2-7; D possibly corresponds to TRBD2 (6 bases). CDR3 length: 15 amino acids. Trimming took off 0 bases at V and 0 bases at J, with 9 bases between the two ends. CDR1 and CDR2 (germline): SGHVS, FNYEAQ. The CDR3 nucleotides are TGTGCCAGCAGCTTAGCGGGGGGACTCTCCTACGAGCAGTACTTC. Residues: CASSLAGGLSYEQYF.

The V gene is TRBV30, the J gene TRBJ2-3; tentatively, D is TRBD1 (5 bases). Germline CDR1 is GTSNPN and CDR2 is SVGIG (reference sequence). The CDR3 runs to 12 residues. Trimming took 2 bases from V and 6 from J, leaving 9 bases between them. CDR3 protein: CAWSQQDDTQYF. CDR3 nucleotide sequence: TGTGCCTGGAGTCAACAGGATGATACGCAGTATTTT. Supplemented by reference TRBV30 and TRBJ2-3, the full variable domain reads SQTIHQWPATLVQPVGSPLSLECTVEGTSNPNLYWYRQAAGRGLQLLFYSVGIGQISSEVPQNLSASRPQDRQFILSSKKLLLSDSGFYLCAWSQQDDTQYFGPGTRLTVL.

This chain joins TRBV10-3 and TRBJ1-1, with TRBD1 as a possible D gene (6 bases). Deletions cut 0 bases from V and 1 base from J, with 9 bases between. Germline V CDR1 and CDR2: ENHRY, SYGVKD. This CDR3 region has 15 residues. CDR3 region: CAISESDRPNTEAFF. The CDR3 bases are TGTGCCATCAGTGAGTCGGACAGACCGAACACTGAAGCTTTCTTT.

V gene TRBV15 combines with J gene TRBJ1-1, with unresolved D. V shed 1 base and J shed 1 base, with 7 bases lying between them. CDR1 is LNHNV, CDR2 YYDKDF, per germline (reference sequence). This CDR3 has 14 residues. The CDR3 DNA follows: TGTGCCACCAGCAGAGTTGGAGCGAACACTGAAGCTTTCTTT. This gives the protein CATSRVGANTEAFF.

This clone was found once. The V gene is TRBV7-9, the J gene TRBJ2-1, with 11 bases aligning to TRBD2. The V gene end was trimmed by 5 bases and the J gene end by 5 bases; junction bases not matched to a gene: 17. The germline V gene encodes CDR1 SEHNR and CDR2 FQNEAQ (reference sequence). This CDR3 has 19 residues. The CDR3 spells CASSPWTSGPPDKNNEQFF. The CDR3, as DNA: TGTGCCAGCAGCCCGTGGACTAGCGGGCCACCCGACAAAAACAATGAGCAGTTCTTC.